This TCR beta chain was observed in a study of HIV-infected patients and healthy controls. TCRdb fed the 5' RACE reads into MiXCR, producing one record per CDR3 protein. The sample includes about 63,000 distinct CDR3 sequences, roughly a sixth of them seen just once. Trimming cost V 7 bases and J 6 bases; bases outside gene matches: 18. CDR3 length: 17 residues. CDR1 and CDR2 from the germline V gene are MNHEY and SVGEGT. The sample comprised CD4+ T cells from blood. The clonotype was recovered from a human donor in good health. The V call is TRBV6-2 or TRBV6-3, the J call TRBJ2-1, with TRBD1 identical over 7 bases. CDR3 in amino acids: CASNSPQYDKGANEQFF. The CDR3 DNA is TGTGCCAGCAATTCTCCCCAATACGATAAGGGGGCCAATGAGCAGTTCTTC.